The rows below give T cell receptor beta chains drawn from one sample of a study of regulatory T cells in long-lasting Graves disease. TCRdb reanalysed the multiplex PCR reads using MiXCR and keeps one entry per CDR3 protein. The sample lists roughly 500,000 distinct CDR3 sequences; around a fifth were seen once. The sample here was peripheral blood mononuclear cells (PBMCs), taken when the disease was refractory, from a patient treated with antithyroid drugs. These receptors came from a female donor with Graves disease. Each CDR3 is given with its conserved first and last residue. The D gene is left open where the match is weak. Where a row states a size, it is once, few, many or the class of an expanded clone; other rows omit it.

D	J	V	size	CDR3	DNA
TRBD1	TRBJ2-7	TRBV27	many	CASSPGTGRSSYEQYF	TGTGCCAGCAGTCCCGGGACAGGGAGGAGCTCCTACGAGCAGTACTTC
TRBD1	TRBJ1-2	TRBV19	.	CASIREPRGNYGYTF	TGTGCCAGTATACGCGAACCCAGGGGGAACTATGGCTACACCTTC
.	TRBJ2-7	TRBV27	.	CASNLRQDTFYEQYF	TGTGCCAGCAACCTACGGCAGGACACATTCTACGAGCAGTACTTC
.	TRBJ2-5	TRBV2	many	CASSGRPRINEETQYF	TGTGCCAGCAGTGGACGGCCTAGGATTAACGAAGAGACCCAGTACTTC
TRBD2	TRBJ2-5	TRBV12-3/TRBV12-4	many	CASSSRTSGVGETQYF	TGTGCCAGCAGTTCCAGGACTAGCGGGGTAGGGGAGACCCAGTACTTC
TRBD1	TRBJ1-5	TRBV2	few	CASSKTQGAQSNQPQHF	TGTGCCAGCAGTAAAACACAGGGGGCCCAGAGCAATCAGCCCCAGCATTTT
.	TRBJ2-7	TRBV12-3/TRBV12-4	.	CASSLGPAYYEQYF	TGTGCCAGCAGTTTAGGGCCGGCTTACTACGAGCAGTACTTC
.	TRBJ2-5	TRBV28	many	CASSLGLTGRPEETQYF	TGTGCCAGCAGTTTGGGGCTAACGGGACGTCCTGAGGAGACCCAGTACTTC
.	TRBJ1-1	TRBV6-1	.	CASGGTQNTEAFF	TGTGCCAGCGGTGGGACACAGAACACTGAAGCTTTCTTT
TRBD2	TRBJ2-5	TRBV5-1	few	CASSVPGLAAQETQYF	TGCGCCAGCAGCGTACCGGGACTAGCGGCCCAAGAGACCCAGTACTTC
.	TRBJ2-5	TRBV7-2	many	CLAGSQETQYF	TGTCTGGCCGGGAGCCAAGAGACCCAGTACTTC
TRBD2	TRBJ2-3	TRBV12-3/TRBV12-4	few	CASSTQRGKDTQYF	TGTGCCAGCAGTACCCAGCGGGGAAAAGATACGCAGTATTTT